This T cell receptor (beta chain) was recorded in a study of control samples from healthy donors and cancer patients. Only in-frame clones appear in the TCRdb table, and some are missing; sequencing was by immunoSEQ multiplex PCR. Counted here are roughly 68,000 clones, around 80% occurring once; the ten biggest clones make up around 14%. The sequenced material came from blood. This clonotype was obtained from a man aged 55 to 70 in good health.

CDR3 loop: CASSLAGNRVEYGYTF. The CDR3 bases are TGTGCCAGCAGCTTAGCAGGGAACAGGGTAGAATATGGCTACACCTTC. The rearrangement uses TRBV7-2 and TRBJ1-2, with D perhaps TRBD1 (6 bases). Trimming pared 0 bases from V and 5 bases from J, leaving 16 bases between. The CDR3 consists of 16 residues. The V gene's germline CDR1 is SGHTA and CDR2 FQGNSA.